A single sample gave rise to the 32 T cell receptor beta chains below, sequenced in a study of cytomegalovirus exposure and HLA in healthy donors. This PCR relied on a set of 60 Vbeta primers and 13 Jbeta primers. Assay used: immunoSEQ multiplex PCR; TCRdb lists only in-frame clones, some missing. This sample lists 150,000 to 200,000 clones; its ten largest clones have 2.1%. Sequencing was performed on PBMCs. The receptor source for this set is a man younger than 45 in good health and CMV-seronegative.

The rearrangement links TRBV29-1 to TRBJ2-5, with 10 bases fitting TRBD2. Germline V gene data show CDR1 as SQVTM and CDR2 as ANQGSEA. This CDR3 is built from 15 residues. Unmatched junction bases numbered 11, after V lost 4 bases and J lost 6 bases. The CDR3 is CSVGETSGIMKTQYF. The CDR3 DNA reads as TGCAGCGTTGGAGAAACTAGCGGGATCATGAAGACCCAGTACTTC.

The rearrangement joins TRBV10-2 to TRBJ1-4; 9 bases fit TRBD1. The junction had 6 bases not matched to a gene; V was cut back by 5 bases and J by 8 bases. Per germline, CDR1 WSHSY and CDR2 SAAADI. This CDR3 is built from 14 residues. CDR3 region: CASSLTGGSEKLFF. The DNA for the CDR3 is TGCGCCAGCAGTTTGACAGGGGGAAGCGAAAAACTGTTTTTT.

The V and J genes are TRBV10-3 and TRBJ2-1; 8 bases line up with TRBD2. The V and J ends lost 3 bases and 5 bases, in that order; junction bases with no gene match: 6. The CDR3 spans 15 residues. Germline CDR1 ENHRY, CDR2 SYGVKD. CDR3 in amino acids: CAISDFTSGNNEQFF. The CDR3 bases are TGTGCCATCAGTGATTTCACTAGCGGAAACAATGAGCAGTTCTTC.

The chain employs TRBV12-5 and TRBJ1-2, with a weak D call TRBD1 (6 bases). The CDR3 length is 22 residues. The V end lost 5 bases, the J end lost 0 bases, and 34 bases lay between the germline ends. Germline V lookup: CDR1 LGHNT, CDR2 FRNRAP. In DNA form, the CDR3 reads TGTGCTAGTGGTGGGGACCAAGTACCGGGACACGCCCGAGACCCCTCTAACTATGGCTACACCTTC. Its protein is CASGGDQVPGHARDPSNYGYTF.

The V call is TRBV30, the J call TRBJ1-6; no clear D gene. Trimming cost V 5 bases and J 7 bases, with 18 bases left between them. Germline V lookup: CDR1 GTSNPN, CDR2 SVGIG (reference sequence). The CDR3 consists of 15 residues. CDR3 nucleotides: TGTGCCTGGTACACCGGGGTTGGCGTCAATTCACCCCTCCACTTT. Encoded protein: CAWYTGVGVNSPLHF.

The chain joins TRBV7-3 to TRBJ2-7; maybe TRBD2 (6 bases). Germline CDR1 and CDR2: SGHTA and FQGTGA. The CDR3 is 16 residues long. V shed 1 base and J shed 0 bases, with 13 bases lying between them. CDR3 region: CASSLIWRAGSYEQYF. The CDR3 DNA reads as TGTGCCAGCAGCTTAATTTGGAGGGCCGGCTCCTACGAGCAGTACTTC. Variable domain in full (rest from reference TRBV7-3 and TRBJ2-7): GAGVSQTPSNKVTEKGKYVELRCDPISGHTALYWYRQSLGQGPEFLIYFQGTGAADDSGLPNDRFFAVRPEGSVSTLKIQRTERGDSAVYLCASSLIWRAGSYEQYFGPGTRLTVT.

The V call is TRBV5-1, the J call TRBJ1-1; the match to TRBD1 covers 10 bases. J was trimmed by 11 bases and V by 2 bases; bases with no gene match: 6. Looked up from germline, CDR1 is SGHRS and CDR2 is YFSETQ. The CDR3 runs to 13 residues. CDR3 DNA sequence: TGCGCCAGCAGCTTCTCCGGGACAGGGGACGCTTTCTTT. It encodes CASSFSGTGDAFF.

On this clone: The identical CDR3 is also encoded by other nucleotide sequences in the sample. CDR3 amino acids: CASSTGLAGGTDTQYF. The CDR3 coding sequence is TGCGCCAGCAGCACAGGACTAGCGGGGGGCACAGATACGCAGTATTTT. V gene TRBV5-1 combines with J gene TRBJ2-3; 13 bases fit TRBD2. The germline gives CDR1 SGHRS, CDR2 YFSETQ. The CDR3 is 16 amino acids. J was trimmed by 1 base and V by 4 bases; bases with no gene match: 3.

A note on this clone: It is likely a read error, because the conserved phenylalanine at the end of the CDR3 is missing. The chain uses TRBV6-4 and TRBJ1-1; perhaps TRBD1 as D (6 bases). V was trimmed by 4 bases and J by 1 base, leaving 16 bases between them. The CDR3 sequence is 16 residues long. From germline, CDR1 is MRHNA and CDR2 SNTAGT. For the CDR3, the DNA is TGTGCCAGCAGTGCGGTCCTCTCGACAGGGAACACTGAAGCTTTCCTT. Translated: CASSAVLSTGNTEAFL.

CDR3 bases: TGTGCCAGTAATACAGCCTATGGCTACACCTTC. Its protein product is CASNTAYGYTF. The chain has TRBV19 and TRBJ1-2; unclear D gene. CDR3 length equals 11 residues. Trimming removed 7 bases at V and 4 bases at J, with 7 bases between. In germline, CDR1 is LNHDA, CDR2 SQIVND (reference sequence).

The chain is built from TRBV2 and TRBJ1-4; 9 bases match TRBD1. Per the germline V gene, CDR1 is SNHLY and CDR2 is FYNNEI. Germline trimming cut 1 base from V and 8 bases from J; bases unmatched to any gene: 2. The CDR3 is 14 amino acids. CDR3 nucleotide sequence: TGTGCCAGCAGTGAAGGGACAGGGGAAGAAAAACTGTTTTTT. This translates into CASSEGTGEEKLFF.

CDR3 loop: CASSQGLAGGIYEQYF. The CDR3 nucleotides are TGTGCCAGCAGCCAGGGACTAGCGGGAGGGATTTACGAGCAGTACTTC. The gene calls are TRBV4-2 and TRBJ2-7, with 16 bases that match TRBD2. V lost 3 bases and J lost 4; bases outside the gene matches: 3. CDR3 length: 16 residues. CDR1 is LGHNA, CDR2 YNFKEQ, per germline.

V and J are TRBV6-1 and TRBJ2-3; D gene unclear. In germline, CDR1 is MNHNS, CDR2 SASEGT. The germline V and J ends were trimmed by 6 bases and 2 bases, with 9 bases remaining between them. The CDR3 length is 13 residues. CDR3 sequence (DNA): TGTGCCAGCAGATCTACCAACACAGATACGCAGTATTTT. As protein: CASRSTNTDTQYF.

V and J are TRBV5-6 and TRBJ1-5; the match to TRBD1 covers 8 bases. V lost 2 bases to trimming and J lost 15 bases; unmatched junction nucleotides: 7. From germline, CDR1 is SGHDT and CDR2 YYEEEE. This CDR3 is built from 12 residues. The CDR3 spells CASSFKQGVLHF. The DNA of the CDR3 is TGTGCCAGCAGCTTTAAACAGGGGGTCTTGCATTTT.

The genes are TRBV27 and TRBJ1-2; a weak D match, TRBD1 (6 bases). V lost 8 bases to trimming and J lost 4 bases, with 11 bases between them. The CDR3 loop spans 12 amino acids. Per germline, CDR1 MNHEY and CDR2 SMNVEV (reference sequence). The CDR3 nucleotides are TGTGCCAGCGGGGGCATACGCTATGGCTACACCTTC. This translates into CASGGIRYGYTF.

This CDR3 is CASMMSGNTGELFF. In DNA form, the CDR3 reads TGTGCCAGCATGATGAGCGGGAACACCGGGGAGCTGTTTTTT. The chain recombines TRBV2 with TRBJ2-2; D is possibly TRBD2 (5 bases). Trimming left V 7 bases short and J 1 base short, with 10 bases between. Germline V CDR1 and CDR2: SNHLY, FYNNEI. The CDR3 sequence is 14 residues long.

The chain is built from TRBV5-1 and TRBJ2-2; D is unclear. Trimming cost V 0 bases and J 1 base, with 10 bases left between them. The CDR3 is 16 amino acids. Germline CDR1 reads SGHRS; CDR2 reads YFSETQ. In nucleotides, the CDR3 is TGCGCCAGCAGCTTGGGAGTTTCCCTGAACACCGGGGAGCTGTTTTTT. Residues: CASSLGVSLNTGELFF. The complete variable domain, with remaining parts taken from reference TRBV5-1 and TRBJ2-2, reads KAGVTQTPRYLIKTRGQQVTLSCSPISGHRSVSWYQQTPGQGLQFLFEYFSETQRNKGNFPGRFSGRQFSNSRSEMNVSTLELGDSALYLCASSLGVSLNTGELFFGEGSRLTVL.

V usage is TRBV6-1 and J usage is TRBJ2-5; the D is unclear. V shed 4 bases and J shed 3 bases, with 12 bases lying between them. The CDR3 length is 14 residues. The germline V gene encodes CDR1 MNHNS and CDR2 SASEGT. CDR3 sequence: CASSGGVGKETQYF. CDR3 sequence (DNA): TGTGCCAGCAGTGGAGGCGTGGGTAAAGAGACCCAGTACTTC.

This rearrangement joins TRBV10-3 to TRBJ1-2; D gene uncertain. Germline CDR1 reads ENHRY; CDR2 reads SYGVKD. Deletions cut 2 bases from V and 7 bases from J, with 11 bases between. The CDR3 is made up of 13 amino acids. The CDR3 DNA sequence: TGTGCCATCAGTGAGGGCGCGGGAAGTGGCTACACCTTC. This encodes CAISEGAGSGYTF.

The chain joins TRBV5-1 to TRBJ2-7; TRBD2 matches 8 bases. Germline CDR1 SGHRS, CDR2 YFSETQ. Losses at the gene ends were 4 bases for V and 2 bases for J; bases not matched to a gene: 11. The CDR3 is 16 residues long. Here the CDR3 reads CASSGATSGLTYEQYF. The CDR3 nucleotides read TGCGCCAGCAGCGGGGCTACTAGCGGACTAACCTACGAGCAGTACTTC.

The V call is TRBV30, the J call TRBJ1-1; 7 nucleotides agree with TRBD1. Germline assignment: CDR1 GTSNPN and CDR2 SVGIG (reference sequence). CDR3 length: 14 residues. V lost 5 bases, J lost 1 base, and 7 bases stayed unmatched. CDR3 coding DNA: TGTGCCTGGGGACCGACAGGGAAGAACACTGAAGCTTTCTTT. Translated: CAWGPTGKNTEAFF.

The V call is TRBV6-5, the J call TRBJ2-1; D perhaps matches TRBD1 (5 bases). Germline CDR1 is MNHEY and CDR2 is SVGAGI. This CDR3 is built from 15 residues. Between the trimmed V and J ends, which lost 2 bases and 5 bases, there was a span of 13 bases. CDR3 sequence reads: CASSYPLAGNNEQFF. The CDR3, as DNA: TGTGCCAGCAGTTACCCCCTTGCAGGGAACAATGAGCAGTTCTTC.

This rearrangement joins TRBV28 to TRBJ1-2; 7 positions match TRBD1. Germline V gene sequence: CDR1 MDHEN, CDR2 SYDVKM. The V and J ends lost 5 bases and 4 bases, in that order; junction bases with no gene match: 16. The length of the CDR3 is 17 residues. The chain's CDR3 is CASSPPTRTGSLYGYTF. The DNA of the CDR3 is TGTGCCAGCAGTCCGCCAACCAGGACAGGCAGCCTCTATGGCTACACCTTC.

The rearrangement links TRBV6-5 to TRBJ2-5; D is unresolved. The V and J ends lost 0 bases and 3 bases respectively, with 2 bases between them. Looked up from germline, CDR1 is MNHEY and CDR2 is SVGAGI. CDR3 length equals 12 residues. The chain's CDR3 is CASSYSKETQYF. In DNA, the CDR3 is TGTGCCAGCAGTTACTCTAAAGAGACCCAGTACTTC.

This chain links TRBV27 with TRBJ1-2, with a tentative D call TRBD1 (6 bases). This CDR3 is built from 14 residues. CDR1 MNHEY and CDR2 SMNVEV come from the germline V gene (reference sequence). Trimming took 10 bases from V and 4 from J, leaving 19 bases between them. The CDR3 DNA reads TGTGCCACCATGCGCGGGGGCGCAAGCTATGGCTACACCTTC. Protein sequence: CATMRGGASYGYTF.

V gene TRBV25-1 combines with J gene TRBJ2-3; D might be TRBD2 (6 bases). V lost 8 bases, J lost 2 bases, and 14 bases lay in between. This CDR3 is 14 amino acids long. Germline V gene sequence: CDR1 MGHDK, CDR2 SYGVNS. CDR3 DNA sequence: TGTGCCAGCCTCCCGGGACTCTACACAGATACGCAGTATTTT. Residues: CASLPGLYTDTQYF.

The CDR3 DNA sequence: TGTGCCTGGACCGTAGGACAGAGCTCCTACAATGAGCAGTTCTTC. It codes for CAWTVGQSSYNEQFF. The gene calls are TRBV30 and TRBJ2-1; D might be TRBD1 (6 bases). This CDR3 has 15 amino acids. CDR1 is GTSNPN, CDR2 SVGIG, per germline (reference sequence). V lost 4 bases to trimming and J lost 0 bases, with 13 bases between them. The full variable domain, its missing parts supplied by reference TRBV30 and TRBJ2-1, is SQTIHQWPATLVQPVGSPLSLECTVEGTSNPNLYWYRQAAGRGLQLLFYSVGIGQISSEVPQNLSASRPQDRQFILSSKKLLLSDSGFYLCAWTVGQSSYNEQFFGPGTRLTVL.

The chain links TRBV18 to TRBJ2-7; 10 positions agree with TRBD2. Germline V gene data show CDR1 as KGHSH and CDR2 as LQKENI. The CDR3 sequence is 16 residues long. The ends lost 2 bases at V and 5 bases at J; junction bases unmatched: 9. The CDR3 reads CASSPRVAGGGDEQYF. The CDR3 coding sequence is TGTGCCAGCTCACCAAGGGTAGCGGGAGGAGGTGACGAGCAGTACTTC. Based on the CDR3 plus reference TRBV18 and TRBJ2-7, the full variable domain is NAGVMQNPRHLVRRRGQEARLRCSPMKGHSHVYWYRQLPEEGLKFMVYLQKENIIDESGMPKERFSAEFPKEGPSILRIQQVVRGDSAAYFCASSPRVAGGGDEQYFGPGTRLTVT.

The CDR3 bases are TGCGCCAGCAGCCAGCCGTTGTGGGCCCACTCCTACGAGCAGTACTTC. Protein product: CASSQPLWAHSYEQYF. This sequence joins TRBV4-3 and TRBJ2-7; no reliable D call. The ends were cut back, 3 bases at V and 0 bases at J, with 15 bases in the middle. Germline V lookup: CDR1 LGHNA, CDR2 YSLEER. The CDR3 consists of 16 residues.

This chain uses TRBV5-1 with TRBJ1-1; TRBD1 matches at 7 bases. Trimming removed 0 bases from V and 2 bases from J; junction bases left unmatched: 1. The length of the CDR3 is 14 residues. In germline, CDR1 is SGHRS, CDR2 YFSETQ. Here the CDR3 DNA reads TGCGCCAGCAGCTTGGGGGACAGTAACACTGAAGCTTTCTTT. Its translation: CASSLGDSNTEAFF.

The chain employs TRBV7-9 and TRBJ2-1; D gene uncertain. V lost 2 bases and J 8 bases, leaving 7 bases between the germline ends. The CDR3 runs to 12 residues. Germline V lookup: CDR1 SEHNR, CDR2 FQNEAQ (reference sequence). The CDR3 coding sequence is TGTGCCAGCAGCTTAACAGCCTATGAGCAGTTCTTC. Protein: CASSLTAYEQFF.

This sequence joins TRBV6-5 and TRBJ1-3, with D hard to call. The CDR3 has 14 amino acids. Trimming stripped 3 bases from V and 0 bases from J, with 6 bases between. Per germline, CDR1 MNHEY and CDR2 SVGAGI. The CDR3 DNA is TGTGCCAGCAGTTATAGGAGCTCTGGAAACACCATATATTTT. Its translation is CASSYRSSGNTIYF.